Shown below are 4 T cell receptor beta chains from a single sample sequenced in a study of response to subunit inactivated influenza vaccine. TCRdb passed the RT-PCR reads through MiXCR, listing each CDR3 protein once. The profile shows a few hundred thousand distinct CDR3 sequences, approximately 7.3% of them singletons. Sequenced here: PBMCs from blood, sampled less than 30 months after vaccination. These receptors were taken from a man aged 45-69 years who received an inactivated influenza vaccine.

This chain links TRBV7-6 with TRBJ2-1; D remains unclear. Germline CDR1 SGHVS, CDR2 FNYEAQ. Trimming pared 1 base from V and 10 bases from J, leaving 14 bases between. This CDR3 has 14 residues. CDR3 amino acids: CASSLDYNLGEQFF. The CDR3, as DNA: TGTGCCAGCAGCTTAGACTATAACTTGGGCGAGCAGTTCTTC.

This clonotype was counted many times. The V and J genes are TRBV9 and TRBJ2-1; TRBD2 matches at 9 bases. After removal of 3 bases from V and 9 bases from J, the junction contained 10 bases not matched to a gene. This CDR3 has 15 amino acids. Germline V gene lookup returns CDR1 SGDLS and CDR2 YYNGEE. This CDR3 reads CASSAAGTSHSEQFF. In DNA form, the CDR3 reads TGTGCCAGCAGCGCCGCCGGGACTAGCCACAGTGAGCAGTTCTTC.

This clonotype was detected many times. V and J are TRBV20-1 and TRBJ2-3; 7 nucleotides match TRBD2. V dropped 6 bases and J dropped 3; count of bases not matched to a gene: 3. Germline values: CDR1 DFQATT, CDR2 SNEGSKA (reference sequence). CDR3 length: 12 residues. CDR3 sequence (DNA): TGCAGTGCAAAGCGGGAAACAGATACGCAGTATTTT. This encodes CSAKRETDTQYF.

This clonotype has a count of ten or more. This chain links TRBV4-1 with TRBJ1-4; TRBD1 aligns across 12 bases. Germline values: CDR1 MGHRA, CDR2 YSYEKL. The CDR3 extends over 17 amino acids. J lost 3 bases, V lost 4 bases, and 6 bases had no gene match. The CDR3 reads CASSRGTGGTSNEKLFF. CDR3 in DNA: TGCGCCAGCAGCCGTGGGACAGGGGGCACATCTAATGAAAAACTGTTTTTT.